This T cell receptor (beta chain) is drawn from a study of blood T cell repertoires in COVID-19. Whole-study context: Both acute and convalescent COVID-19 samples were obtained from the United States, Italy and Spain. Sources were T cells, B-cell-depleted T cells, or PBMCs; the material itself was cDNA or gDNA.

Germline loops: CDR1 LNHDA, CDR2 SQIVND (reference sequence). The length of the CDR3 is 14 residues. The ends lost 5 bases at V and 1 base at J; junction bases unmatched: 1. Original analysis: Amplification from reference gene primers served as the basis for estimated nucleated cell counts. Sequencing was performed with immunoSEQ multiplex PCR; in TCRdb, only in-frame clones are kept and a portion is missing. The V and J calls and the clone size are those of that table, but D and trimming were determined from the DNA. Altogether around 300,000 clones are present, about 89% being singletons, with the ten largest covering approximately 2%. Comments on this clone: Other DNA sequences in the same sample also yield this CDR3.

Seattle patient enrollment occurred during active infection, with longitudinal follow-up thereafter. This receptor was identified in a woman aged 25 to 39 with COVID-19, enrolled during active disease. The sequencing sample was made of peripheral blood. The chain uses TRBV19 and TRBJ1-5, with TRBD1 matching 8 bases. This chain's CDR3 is CASSGQGSNQPQHF. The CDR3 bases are TGTGCCAGTAGTGGACAGGGCAGCAATCAGCCCCAGCATTTT.